The clone carrying this TCR beta chain was counted only a few times. Its target is not known. Trimming took 7 bases from V and 2 from J, leaving 21 bases between them. Germline lookup yields CDR1 SGHNT and CDR2 YENEEA. CDR3 length: 16 amino acids. This entry is derived from a study of cytomegalovirus exposure and HLA in healthy donors. Study-level information: Earlier work reported approximately 110 million unique TCR beta sequences from some 170 million T cells.

PCR employed 60 Vbeta and 13 Jbeta primers. TCRdb's copy holds only in-frame clones and misses some; the assay was immunoSEQ multiplex PCR. Seen here are 60,000 to 70,000 clones, about two thirds observed once, and the top ten hold around 17%. Study findings and constraints: For most TCR beta V segments, an earlier analysis put the productive rate at about 87% or about 30% of the time. Accurate prediction of HLA-A and HLA-B alleles (for most subjects) was reportedly achieved from TCR beta sequences.

This chain joins TRBV11-3 and TRBJ2-7, with D maybe TRBD1 (6 bases). This receptor was identified in a man aged 35 to 55 in good health and CMV-seropositive. The sequenced material came from PBMCs. CDR3 sequence (DNA): TGTGCCAGCATCGACCAGCCCGGGACACAGACCTACGAGCAGTACTTC. Translated: CASIDQPGTQTYEQYF. Using reference TRBV11-3 and TRBJ2-7 for the parts outside the CDR3, the full variable domain is EAGVVQSPRYKIIEKKQPVAFWCNPISGHNTLYWYLQNLGQGPELLIRYENEEAVDDSQLPKDRFSAERLKGVDSTLKIQPAELGDSAVYLCASIDQPGTQTYEQYFGPGTRLTVT.